This T cell receptor beta chain was captured in a study of blood T cell repertoires in COVID-19. Overall study context: Whether acute or convalescent, the COVID-19 samples came from the United States, Italy and Spain. The analysed material was cDNA or gDNA that came from T cells, B-cell-depleted T cells, or PBMCs.

Germline V gives CDR1 MNHNY, CDR2 SVGAGI (reference sequence). The CDR3 covers 14 residues. V lost 0 bases, J lost 6 bases, and 11 bases lay in between. Under the authors' procedure: Amplification of reference gene primers was used by the study to estimate nucleated cell counts. Data came from immunoSEQ multiplex PCR; TCRdb stores just in-frame clones and leaves some out. V, J and clone size are those of that table, while D and trimming were read from the DNA. This sample carries 40,000 to 50,000 clones, over 75% of them seen once, and the ten largest clones take 39%. The chain combines TRBV6-6 with TRBJ1-1; D not certain. This clonotype originated in a man aged 40-49 years with active or convalescent COVID-19. Sequencing was done on a sample of peripheral blood. This CDR3 is CASSYSMAGAEAFF. The DNA of the CDR3 is TGTGCCAGCAGTTACTCGATGGCGGGAGCTGAAGCTTTCTTT.